The 17 T cell receptor beta chains below all came from one sample that was sequenced in a study of blood T cell repertoires in COVID-19. The table came from immunoSEQ multiplex PCR; TCRdb's copy has only in-frame clones and leaves some out. The table shows about 150,000 clones, with 65% to 85% occurring only once. Sequenced sample: peripheral blood. The source of these receptors is a woman aged 45-65 years with acute or convalescent COVID-19.

The rearrangement links TRBV28 to TRBJ2-1; 9 nucleotides align to TRBD1. Germline CDR1 MDHEN, CDR2 SYDVKM. The CDR3 spans 20 residues. V gave up 3 bases and J gave up 5 bases; unmatched junction bases: 20. The CDR3 sequence is CASSFPTRDRVSSANNEQFF. The CDR3 nucleotides read TGTGCCAGCAGTTTCCCCACCCGGGACAGGGTTTCGAGTGCTAACAATGAGCAGTTCTTC.

This chain uses TRBV2 with TRBJ1-6; D ambiguous. CDR1 SNHLY and CDR2 FYNNEI come from the germline V gene. The ends were cut back, 2 bases at V and 10 bases at J, with 6 bases in the middle. The CDR3 length is 12 residues. The CDR3, as DNA: TGTGCCAGCAGTGAAACAATGTCACCCCTCCACTTT. Protein: CASSETMSPLHF.

This rearrangement joins TRBV20-1 to TRBJ2-5, with a weak D call TRBD2 (5 bases). Germline loops: CDR1 DFQATT, CDR2 SNEGSKA (reference sequence). The CDR3 runs 11 residues. Trimming stripped 7 bases from V and 5 bases from J, with 11 bases between. The CDR3 here is CSVESGETQYF. CDR3 coding DNA: TGCAGTGTCGAGTCGGGGGAGACCCAGTACTTC.

J is TRBJ2-1 and V is TRBV5-1, with TRBD2 identical over 13 bases. The CDR3 length is 15 residues. Unmatched junction bases numbered 3, after V lost 4 bases and J lost 5 bases. In germline, CDR1 is SGHRS, CDR2 YFSETQ. The DNA of the CDR3 is TGCGCCAGCAGCCACGGACTAGCGGGGGACAATGAGCAGTTCTTC. Translation: CASSHGLAGDNEQFF.

The chain links TRBV5-6 to TRBJ1-3; D perhaps matches TRBD1 (5 bases). The CDR3 extends over 14 amino acids. V was clipped by 0 bases and J by 5 bases, with 9 bases between them. Germline V gene data show CDR1 as SGHDT and CDR2 as YYEEEE. This chain's CDR3 is CASSLGQLRNTIYF. In DNA form, the CDR3 reads TGTGCCAGCAGCTTGGGACAGCTGAGAAACACCATATATTTT. Full variable domain (rest looked up from reference TRBV5-6 and TRBJ1-3): DAGVTQSPTHLIKTRGQQVTLRCSPKSGHDTVSWYQQALGQGPQFIFQYYEEEERQRGNFPDRFSGHQFPNYSSELNVNALLLGDSALYLCASSLGQLRNTIYFGEGSWLTVV.

The V call is TRBV28, the J call TRBJ2-7, with a possible D match to TRBD2 (5 bases). CDR1 MDHEN and CDR2 SYDVKM come from the germline V gene. The CDR3 has 12 residues. The ends were cut back, 2 bases at V and 9 bases at J, with 11 bases in the middle. CDR3 region: CASSLMTTVQYF. CDR3 sequence (DNA): TGTGCCAGCAGTTTAATGACTACGGTGCAGTACTTC.

V and J are TRBV19 and TRBJ1-2, with TRBD1 matching 8 bases. V was clipped by 4 bases and J by 3 bases; unmatched bases: 4. Looked up from germline, CDR1 is LNHDA and CDR2 is SQIVND (reference sequence). The CDR3 runs to 14 residues. Here the CDR3 reads CASSRTTGDYGYTF. CDR3 nucleotides: TGTGCCAGTAGTAGAACGACAGGGGACTATGGCTACACCTTC.

This chain connects TRBV5-1 to TRBJ1-1, with 7 bases matching TRBD1. The CDR3 runs to 13 residues. J lost 8 bases, V lost 0 bases, and 4 bases had no gene match. Germline-derived CDR1 and CDR2 are SGHRS and YFSETQ. The DNA of the CDR3 is TGCGCCAGCAGCTTGGGGACAGGCTCGGAAGCTTTCTTT. It yields the protein CASSLGTGSEAFF. Filled out from reference TRBV5-1 and TRBJ1-1, the complete variable domain reads KAGVTQTPRYLIKTRGQQVTLSCSPISGHRSVSWYQQTPGQGLQFLFEYFSETQRNKGNFPGRFSGRQFSNSRSEMNVSTLELGDSALYLCASSLGTGSEAFFGQGTRLTVV.

The chain couples TRBV4-2 to TRBJ1-2; 9 bases agree with TRBD1. Germline CDR1 LGHNA, CDR2 YNFKEQ. This CDR3 is built from 14 residues. Losses at the gene ends were 2 bases for V and 3 bases for J; bases not matched to a gene: 1. CDR3 bases: TGTGCCAGCAGCCAAACAGGGGGCGACTATGGCTACACCTTC. Residues: CASSQTGGDYGYTF.

This clone appeared a few times. This chain joins TRBV21-1 and TRBJ1-2; the table's D call, TRBD1, has no DNA check behind it. TRBV21-1 constitutes a pseudogene. This CDR3 has 10 amino acids. As DNA, the CDR3 is TGTGCCAGCAGCATGGGCGGCTACACCTTC. Protein: CASSMGGYTF.

The chain is built from TRBV11-3 and TRBJ2-1; 13 positions match TRBD2. Germline V gives CDR1 SGHNT, CDR2 YENEEA. The length of the CDR3 is 18 residues. V gave up 2 bases and J gave up 0 bases; unmatched junction bases: 4. CDR3 nucleotides: TGTGCCAGCAGCTTAAGCGGACTAGCGGGGGACTCCTACAATGAGCAGTTCTTC. Protein product: CASSLSGLAGDSYNEQFF.

In its sample, this clone was seen once. This chain connects TRBV27 to TRBJ2-7; maybe TRBD1 (6 bases). The length of the CDR3 is 13 residues. The germline CDR1 and CDR2 sequences are MNHEY and SMNVEV (reference sequence). V was clipped by 5 bases and J by 4 bases, with 12 bases between them. As DNA, the CDR3 is TGTGCCAGCAGTCCCCTAGGGGGTTACGAGCAGTACTTC. This translates into CASSPLGGYEQYF.

The chain uses TRBV9 and TRBJ1-5, with TRBD1 matching over 7 bases. Per germline, CDR1 SGDLS and CDR2 YYNGEE. The CDR3 spans 15 residues. Losses at the gene ends were 1 base for V and 5 bases for J; bases not matched to a gene: 6. This CDR3 reads CASSVHGTDDQPQHF. The CDR3 DNA reads as TGTGCCAGCAGCGTACACGGGACAGACGATCAGCCCCAGCATTTT.

The chain couples TRBV28 to TRBJ1-2, with 9 bases that match TRBD1. This CDR3 spans 14 amino acids. V dropped 7 bases and J dropped 4; count of bases not matched to a gene: 7. Germline values: CDR1 MDHEN, CDR2 SYDVKM. The CDR3 DNA is TGTGCCAGCACTTCCGGGACAGGGATCTATGGCTACACCTTC. Translation: CASTSGTGIYGYTF.

This sequence joins TRBV19 and TRBJ1-5, with D perhaps matching TRBD1 (6 bases). Trimming removed 8 bases from V and 1 base from J, with 15 bases in between. Germline assignment: CDR1 LNHDA and CDR2 SQIVND (reference sequence). The CDR3 has 15 amino acids. CDR3 amino acids: CASPRQVRSNQPQHF. The CDR3 DNA reads as TGTGCCAGTCCAAGACAGGTACGAAGCAATCAGCCCCAGCATTTT. Looking up the rest from reference TRBV19 and TRBJ1-5 gives the full variable domain: DGGITQSPKYLFRKEGQNVTLSCEQNLNHDAMYWYRQDPGQGLRLIYYSQIVNDFQKGDIAEGYSVSREKKESFPLTVTSAQKNPTAFYLCASPRQVRSNQPQHFGDGTRLSIL.

V and J are TRBV10-3 and TRBJ1-6; 7 bases fit TRBD1. The CDR3 loop spans 15 amino acids. The germline V gene has CDR1 ENHRY and CDR2 SYGVKD. V gave up 6 bases and J gave up 8 bases; unmatched junction bases: 10. The CDR3: CAISETGSADSPLHF. The CDR3 DNA reads as TGTGCCATCAGCGAGACAGGGTCGGCGGATTCACCCCTCCACTTT.

V gene TRBV7-2 combines with J gene TRBJ2-7; the match to TRBD2 covers 11 bases. The CDR3 length is 14 residues. Germline lookup yields CDR1 SGHTA and CDR2 FQGNSA. Trimming took 5 bases from V and 2 from J; bases not matched to a gene: 2. CDR3 nucleotides: TGTGCCAGCAGCCTGGGACTAGCGGCCTACGAGCAGTACTTC. Its translation is CASSLGLAAYEQYF.